Sequencing of this T cell receptor beta chain was carried out in a study of blood T cell repertoires in COVID-19 (dated by TCRdb to 2018 to 2020). In the study overall: Samples covering the acute and convalescent phases of COVID-19 were provided by collaborators in the United States, Italy and Spain. The prospective study material was composed of cDNA or gDNA derived from T cells, B-cell-depleted T cells, or PBMCs. The dataset comprised deeply sampled blood TCRbeta repertoires from subjects exposed to, actively infected with, or recovered from COVID-19. The repertoires were released in a freely available public database meant as a resource for research on the immune response to SARS-CoV-2. The samples were drawn from two sources: the first 160 participants of the ongoing ImmuneRACE study, and approximately 1,300 subjects contributed by 6 global collaborators. Sample metadata almost always included a de-identified subject ID, COVID-19 status, age in years and sex. Where available, HLA class I and class II types were obtained from metadata supplied by the sample provider rather than from assay-based typing.

The immunoSEQ Assay, a bias-controlled multiplex PCR, was used to amplify TCRbeta CDR3 regions from genomic DNA. As for the authors' bioinformatics: Within the assay, amplification of reference gene primers was used to estimate how many nucleated cells each sample contained. Sequence reads were collapsed and filtered to measure the absolute abundance of every unique TCRbeta CDR3 rearrangement. For each sample, productive Simpson clonality was calculated as the square root of Simpson's diversity index over productive rearrangements. As stored in TCRdb, this immuneACCESS dataset retains in-frame rearrangements with V and J assigned. A fraction of the clones does not appear; measured against another copy, unresolved V genes explain less than half of the discrepancy, and the remainder lacks a known reason. Clonal size and the V and J genes are those of that table, whereas D and trimming came from the DNA. Counted in this sample were over 200,000 clones; around 84% of them appeared once. Of the sample, 5.9% is held by the ten largest clones.

The collaborating institutions used their own protocols to collect whole blood in K2EDTA tubes. For TCRbeta analysis, collaborators shipped samples in one of three forms: frozen whole blood, isolated PBMCs, or DNA extracted from either of those sample types. Of note for this clone: The antigen it binds to is not known. It has no much larger one-base neighbor in the sample; base qualities were not kept.

After removal of 3 bases from V and 2 bases from J, the junction retains 3 bases not matched to a gene. From a lookup of the germline V gene, CDR1 and CDR2 are MDHEN and SYDVKM. The CDR3 holds 14 amino acids from the cysteine to the phenylalanine. Only the CDR3 DNA is retained, 42 bases long and in frame from the first base. What the research found in general, with its limitations: Clinical and demographic metadata were provided uncurated, with the amount varying by source and participant.

The clonotype comes from a man at least 80 years old with acute or convalescent COVID-19. Sequenced input: peripheral blood. The rearrangement joined TRBV28 to TRBJ2-7; 8 middle bases align to TRBD1. This receptor has the CDR3 CASSLTGDTYEQYF. The bases are TGTGCCAGCAGTTTGACAGGGGACACCTACGAGCAGTACTTC.